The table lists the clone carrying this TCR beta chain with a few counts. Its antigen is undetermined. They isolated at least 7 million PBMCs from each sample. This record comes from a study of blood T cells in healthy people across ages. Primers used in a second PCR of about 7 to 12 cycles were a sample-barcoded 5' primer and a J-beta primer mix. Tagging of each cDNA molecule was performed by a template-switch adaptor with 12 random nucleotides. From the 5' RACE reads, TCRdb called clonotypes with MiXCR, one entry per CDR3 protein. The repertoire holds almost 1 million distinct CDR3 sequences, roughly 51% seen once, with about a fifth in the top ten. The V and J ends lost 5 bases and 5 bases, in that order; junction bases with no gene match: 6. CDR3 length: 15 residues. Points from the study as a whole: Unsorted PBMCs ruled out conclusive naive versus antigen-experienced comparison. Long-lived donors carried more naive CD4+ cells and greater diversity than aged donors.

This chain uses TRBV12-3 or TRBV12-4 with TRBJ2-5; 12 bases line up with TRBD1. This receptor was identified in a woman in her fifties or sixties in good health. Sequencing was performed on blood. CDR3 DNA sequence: TGTGCCAGCAGTCGTCCCGGGACAGGGGGCGAGACCCAGTACTTC. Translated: CASSRPGTGGETQYF.